These T cell receptor beta chains were read from a single sample in a study of memory CD4+ T cells and cytomegalovirus serostatus. TCRdb keeps only in-frame clones here, not all; method: immunoSEQ multiplex PCR. The sample carries some 56,000 clones, about 81% recorded once. Sequenced input: memory CD4+ T cells from blood. These receptors were obtained from an adult in good health and CMV-seronegative. Each CDR3 is given with its conserved first and last residue. A D gene is named only where the DNA matches it firmly. Some rows mark clone size as missing; the rest say once, few, many or name a class of expanded clone.

V gene	J gene	clone size	D gene	CDR3 DNA	CDR3 protein
TRBV2	TRBJ2-1	NA	NA	TGTGCCAGCCATGCAGGACTTCTCAATGAGCAGTTCTTC	CASHAGLLNEQFF
TRBV6-1	TRBJ2-7	NA	TRBD2	TGTGCCAGCAGCCCAGCGGGGGGCGCCTTGGGCGAGCAGTACTTC	CASSPAGGALGEQYF
TRBV4-2	TRBJ1-3	NA	NA	TGTGCCAGCAGCCAAGGGGAGACTTCTGGAAACACCATATATTTT	CASSQGETSGNTIYF
TRBV4-3	TRBJ2-5	NA	TRBD2	TGCGCCAGCAGCCAAGATGAAACTAGCGGGGGCCCCCAAGAGACCCAGTACTTC	CASSQDETSGGPQETQYF
TRBV6-5	TRBJ2-2	NA	TRBD1	TGTGCCACCGGACAGGGGGCCGGGGAGCTGTTTTTT	CATGQGAGELFF
TRBV4-3	TRBJ2-3	NA	NA	TGCGCCAGCAGCCAAGTTTCCACAGATACGCAGTATTTT	CASSQVSTDTQYF
TRBV29-1	TRBJ1-5	NA	NA	TGCAGCGTTGAAGAAAAATATACAGGGCGTAATCAGCCCCAGCATTTT	CSVEEKYTGRNQPQHF
TRBV18	TRBJ2-5	NA	NA	TGTGCCAGCTCACGACTCCCCCGGGAGACCCAGTACTTC	CASSRLPRETQYF
TRBV15	TRBJ1-2	NA	NA	TGTGCCACCAGCGAGACGAGGTCTCCTAACTATGGCTACACCTTC	CATSETRSPNYGYTF
TRBV6-6	TRBJ2-7	NA	TRBD2	TGTGCCAGCAGAAAAAGCGGGGGGCTTCTCGACGAGCAGTACTTC	CASRKSGGLLDEQYF
TRBV28	TRBJ2-7	NA	TRBD1	TGTGCCAGCAGTTTCGGGACAGGGGAGTACGAGCAGTACTTC	CASSFGTGEYEQYF
TRBV6-1	TRBJ1-2	once	TRBD1	TGTGCCAGTGGGGAGGGGGCGGTAATTGGCTACACCTTC	CASGEGAVIGYTF
TRBV18	TRBJ2-5	NA	NA	TGTGCCAGCTCACCATTTACTAGCAGCCAAGAGACCCAGTACTTC	CASSPFTSSQETQYF
TRBV7-9	TRBJ1-1	few	NA	TGTGCCAGCAGCATCGACAGGGAAGCTTTCTTT	CASSIDREAFF
TRBV7-2	TRBJ2-5	once	NA	TGTGCCAGCAGCTTAGATGGGCGGGAGACCCAGTACTTC	CASSLDGRETQYF
TRBV6-1	TRBJ2-5	NA	NA	TGTGCCAGCAGTGAAGCGGGCAGCCAGACCCAGTACTTC	CASSEAGSQTQYF
TRBV27	TRBJ2-2	NA	TRBD1	TGTGCCAGCAGTTTATCGGCAGGGGGCAGGAACACCGGGGAGCTGTTTTTT	CASSLSAGGRNTGELFF
TRBV5-1	TRBJ2-2	NA	TRBD2	TGCGCCAGCAGCTCCACCGTAGCGGGGGGGAACACCGGGGAGCTGTTTTTT	CASSSTVAGGNTGELFF
TRBV5-5	TRBJ1-2	NA	TRBD1	TGTGCCAGCAGCGTCCTTGGGGGACAGAACTATGGCTACACCTTC	CASSVLGGQNYGYTF
TRBV5-5	TRBJ2-3	NA	NA	TGTGCCAGCAGCTTTCGGACAACCTTCACAGATACGCAGTATTTT	CASSFRTTFTDTQYF
TRBV11-2	TRBJ2-7	NA	NA	TGTGCCAGCAGCTCGACAGCTACTAGGAGCTCCTACGAGCAGTACTTC	CASSSTATRSSYEQYF
TRBV6-5	TRBJ1-2	NA	NA	TGTGCCAGCATGGGAGCCCTATTTAACTATGGCTACACCTTC	CASMGALFNYGYTF
TRBV2	TRBJ1-1	few	NA	TGTGCCAGCAGTGTCAAGACGGGAAGCACTGAAGCTTTCTTT	CASSVKTGSTEAFF
TRBV7-8	TRBJ1-6	NA	NA	TGTGCCAGCAGCATCCCCGGGACGAAAAATTCACCCCTCCACTTT	CASSIPGTKNSPLHF
TRBV13	TRBJ1-6	NA	NA	TGTGCCAGCAGCTTACAAGGTTATAATTCACCCCTCCACTTT	CASSLQGYNSPLHF
TRBV7-8	TRBJ1-5	few	NA	TGTGCCAGCAGCTCGCAGGGGAATCAGCCCCAGCATTTT	CASSSQGNQPQHF
TRBV9	TRBJ2-1	NA	NA	TGTGCCAGCAGCGTAGATGTGCGGGTGGACAATGAGCAGTTCTTC	CASSVDVRVDNEQFF
TRBV30	TRBJ1-4	NA	NA	TGTGCCTGGGGGGAGGGGCTGGCTAATGAAAAACTGTTTTTT	CAWGEGLANEKLFF
TRBV18	TRBJ2-1	once	NA	TGTGCCAGCTCACCGAGCGGGACAGGTCCAATGAGGAAGTTCTTC	CASSPSGTGPMRKFF
TRBV7-3	TRBJ2-3	once	NA	TGTGCCAGCAGCCCGGGGGGCGGAACAGATACGCAGTATTTT	CASSPGGGTDTQYF
TRBV5-6	TRBJ1-2	NA	NA	TGTGCCAGCAGCTTGGGGCCCGACTATGGCTACACCTTC	CASSLGPDYGYTF
TRBV7-2	TRBJ1-6	NA	TRBD1	TGTGCCAGCAGCTTAGGAACAGGGGGAGGTTCACCCCTCCACTTT	CASSLGTGGGSPLHF
TRBV7-2	TRBJ1-2	NA	TRBD1	TGTGCCAGCAGCTTTCAGGGGGCGGGTGGCTACACCTTC	CASSFQGAGGYTF
TRBV2	TRBJ2-6	NA	NA	TGTGCCAGCAGGAAAGACAACTCTGGGGCCAACGTCCTGACTTTC	CASRKDNSGANVLTF
TRBV6-5	TRBJ1-5	NA	NA	TGTGCCAGCAGTTACTCGAATGAGGGTCAGCCCCAGCATTTT	CASSYSNEGQPQHF
TRBV5-1	TRBJ2-7	NA	NA	TGCGCCAGCAGCTCAACTACAGGGGGGGGATACGAGCAGTACTTC	CASSSTTGGGYEQYF
TRBV4-3	TRBJ2-2	NA	TRBD2	TGCGCCAGCAGCGACGGACTAGCGGCCGGGGAGCTGTTTTTT	CASSDGLAAGELFF
TRBV30	TRBJ1-4	NA	NA	TGTGCCTGGAGTCGTAATGAAAAACTGTTTTTT	CAWSRNEKLFF
TRBV2	TRBJ1-6	NA	NA	TGTGCCAGCAGTGGAGGGTTTGGTGATTCACCCCTCCACTTT	CASSGGFGDSPLHF
TRBV18	TRBJ1-2	once	TRBD1	TGTGCCAGCTCACCTGGACAGGGAGTTGGCTACACCTTC	CASSPGQGVGYTF
TRBV4-3	TRBJ1-5	NA	NA	TGCGCCAGCAGCCAAGATCGGGGGCAGCCCCAGCATTTT	CASSQDRGQPQHF
TRBV5-6	TRBJ1-3	NA	NA	TGTGCCAGCAGATTCCAGGGATCGTCTGGAAACACCATATATTTT	CASRFQGSSGNTIYF
TRBV19	TRBJ2-3	NA	NA	TGTGCCAGTAGTATTATAGGCGGGAGCACAGATACGCAGTATTTT	CASSIIGGSTDTQYF
TRBV30	TRBJ1-4	NA	TRBD1	TGTGCCTGGAGCCTACAGGGGGCAACTAATGAAAAACTGTTTTTT	CAWSLQGATNEKLFF
TRBV18	TRBJ1-3	NA	NA	TGTGCCAGCTCACCAAGGAACTCCAAGGAAGGAAACACCATATATTTT	CASSPRNSKEGNTIYF
TRBV7-2	TRBJ1-3	NA	NA	TGTGCCAGCAGCCCGTACGGGGGTGCTGGAAACACCATATATTTT	CASSPYGGAGNTIYF
TRBV7-2	TRBJ2-3	once	TRBD2	TGTGCCAGCAGCTTAGACGGACTAGCAACAGATACGCAGTATTTT	CASSLDGLATDTQYF
TRBV30	TRBJ2-2	NA	NA	TGTGCCTGGAGGAAGGGGGGGGCGAGCACCGGGGAGCTGTTTTTT	CAWRKGGASTGELFF
TRBV6-5	TRBJ2-5	NA	TRBD1	TGTGCCAGCAGTTTCTTCGGACAGGCCGGGGAGACCCAGTACTTC	CASSFFGQAGETQYF
TRBV30	TRBJ1-4	NA	NA	TGTGCCTGGAGTGTTTCTGTGGCCAATGAAAAACTGTTTTTT	CAWSVSVANEKLFF
TRBV7-8	TRBJ2-3	NA	NA	TGTGCCAGCAGCTTTGTCGTGTCCAGGGGCACAGATACGCAGTATTTT	CASSFVVSRGTDTQYF